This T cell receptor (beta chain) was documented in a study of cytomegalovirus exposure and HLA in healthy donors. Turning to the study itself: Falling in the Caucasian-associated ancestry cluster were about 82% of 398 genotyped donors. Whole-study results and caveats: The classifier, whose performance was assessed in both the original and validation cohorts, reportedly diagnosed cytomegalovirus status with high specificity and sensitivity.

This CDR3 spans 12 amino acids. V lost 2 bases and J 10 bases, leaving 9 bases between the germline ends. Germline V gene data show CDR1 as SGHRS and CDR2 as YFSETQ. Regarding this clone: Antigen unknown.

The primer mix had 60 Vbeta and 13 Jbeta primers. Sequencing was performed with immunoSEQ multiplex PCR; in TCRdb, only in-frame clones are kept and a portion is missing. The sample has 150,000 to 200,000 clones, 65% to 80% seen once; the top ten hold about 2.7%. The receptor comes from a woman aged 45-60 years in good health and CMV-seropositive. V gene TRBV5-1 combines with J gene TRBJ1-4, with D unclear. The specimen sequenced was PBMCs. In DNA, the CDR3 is TGCGCCAGCAGCTTTGAGGGTGGAAAACTGTTTTTT. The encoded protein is CASSFEGGKLFF.